A single sample gave rise to the 18 T cell receptor beta chains below, sequenced in a study of blood T cell repertoires in COVID-19. Profiled with immunoSEQ multiplex PCR; TCRdb holds only in-frame clones, not every one. The table has fewer than 350,000 clones, 85% seen once; the top ten hold about 1.9%. Sequencing was done on a sample of PBMCs or T cells enriched from blood (not recorded which). The source of these receptors is a woman in her 30s who had been exposed to COVID-19.

The chain joins TRBV23-1 to TRBJ2-4; D may be TRBD2 (5 bases). TRBV23-1 is an ORF; its function is uncertain. The V end was cut by 0 bases, the J end by 6 bases, with 12 bases between. The CDR3 spans 15 residues. The CDR3 is CASSQSPKRGNIQYF. The CDR3 DNA sequence: TGCGCCAGCAGTCAATCGCCCAAACGGGGAAACATTCAGTACTTC.

The chain employs TRBV7-9 and TRBJ1-2; D is unclear. CDR1 is SEHNR, CDR2 FQNEAQ, per germline (reference sequence). The ends were cut back, 6 bases at V and 7 bases at J, with 9 bases in the middle. This CDR3 region has 11 residues. This CDR3 is CASRLESGYTF. CDR3 nucleotide sequence: TGTGCCAGCAGACTAGAGAGTGGCTACACCTTC.

This clone was seen only once. The chain joins TRBV5-1 to TRBJ2-3; 10 bases match TRBD1. J lost 6 bases, V lost 4 bases, and 5 bases had no gene match. This CDR3 is 14 amino acids long. In germline, CDR1 is SGHRS, CDR2 YFSETQ. The DNA for the CDR3 is TGCGCCAGCAGCCAAGGGACAGGGGTTGATACGCAGTATTTT. It translates to CASSQGTGVDTQYF. Based on the CDR3 plus reference TRBV5-1 and TRBJ2-3, the full variable domain is KAGVTQTPRYLIKTRGQQVTLSCSPISGHRSVSWYQQTPGQGLQFLFEYFSETQRNKGNFPGRFSGRQFSNSRSEMNVSTLELGDSALYLCASSQGTGVDTQYFGPGTRLTVL.

The rearrangement links TRBV5-1 to TRBJ1-1, with D unclear. CDR1 and CDR2 from the germline V gene are SGHRS and YFSETQ. V gave up 1 base and J gave up 1 base, with 23 bases separating them. The CDR3 spans 19 residues. The DNA of the CDR3 is TGCGCCAGCAGCTTGTATGTGGGCAGTCAGAATCGTCGGAACACTGAAGCTTTCTTT. It yields the protein CASSLYVGSQNRRNTEAFF.

This chain links TRBV14 with TRBJ2-1; 7 nucleotides match TRBD2. CDR1 is SGHDN and CDR2 is FVKESK in the germline V gene. J lost 1 base, V lost 3 bases, and 3 bases had no gene match. CDR3 length equals 15 residues. This CDR3 is CASSHSRESYNEQFF. The CDR3 region has the DNA TGTGCCAGCAGCCATTCGCGGGAGTCCTACAATGAGCAGTTCTTC.

This chain links TRBV7-9 with TRBJ2-7, with a possible D match to TRBD1 (5 bases). Looked up from germline, CDR1 is SEHNR and CDR2 is FQNEAQ (reference sequence). Between the trimmed V and J ends, which lost 3 bases and 5 bases, there was a span of 5 bases. This CDR3 comprises 11 residues. CDR3 DNA: TGTGCCAGCAGCTTCAGGGACGAGCAGTACTTC. The encoded protein is CASSFRDEQYF.

Only a few counts were recorded for this clone. This chain joins TRBV10-1 and TRBJ2-2; no clear D. Per the germline V gene, CDR1 is WNHNN and CDR2 is SYGVQD (reference sequence). CDR3 size: 15 residues. V lost 6 bases and J lost 4, with 15 bases in between. The CDR3 bases are TGCGCCAGCAGGACCCCCGACTCTACCACCGGGGAGCTGTTTTTT. Translated, it gives CASRTPDSTTGELFF.

The chain is built from TRBV5-1 and TRBJ2-1; weak D call: TRBD1 (5 bases). This CDR3 comprises 14 residues. V lost 2 bases and J lost 5, with 11 bases in between. Per germline, CDR1 SGHRS and CDR2 YFSETQ. CDR3 in DNA: TGCGCCAGCAGCTTCCAGGGTCACCACAATGAGCAGTTCTTC. Protein sequence: CASSFQGHHNEQFF.

V gene TRBV30 combines with J gene TRBJ1-3; tentative D call: TRBD1 (5 bases). The germline V gene has CDR1 GTSNPN and CDR2 SVGIG (reference sequence). The CDR3 runs to 16 residues. The V and J ends lost 2 bases and 4 bases respectively, with 18 bases between them. The CDR3 nucleotides are TGTGCCTGGAGTCTTCAAGGGGAGGCCGGCGGAAACACCATATATTTT. This sequence encodes CAWSLQGEAGGNTIYF. The variable domain in full, completed from reference TRBV30 and TRBJ1-3, reads SQTIHQWPATLVQPVGSPLSLECTVEGTSNPNLYWYRQAAGRGLQLLFYSVGIGQISSEVPQNLSASRPQDRQFILSSKKLLLSDSGFYLCAWSLQGEAGGNTIYFGEGSWLTVV.

There are many counts of this clone. The CDR3 DNA sequence: TGCGCCAGCAGCCATCTGGCAGGGGGCTCCTACAATGAGCAGTTCTTC. Translating gives CASSHLAGGSYNEQFF. This chain uses TRBV4-1 with TRBJ2-1; 7 bases match TRBD1. Germline assignment: CDR1 MGHRA and CDR2 YSYEKL. V gave up 3 bases and J gave up 0 bases; unmatched junction bases: 5. This CDR3 has 16 residues.

This chain links TRBV7-9 with TRBJ1-1; 11 nucleotides line up with TRBD1. Germline V gene data show CDR1 as SEHNR and CDR2 as FQNEAQ (reference sequence). This CDR3 spans 13 amino acids. The V gene end was trimmed by 5 bases and the J gene end by 10 bases; junction bases not matched to a gene: 6. CDR3: CASSDGQGAGAFF. CDR3 bases: TGTGCCAGCAGCGATGGACAGGGGGCGGGAGCTTTCTTT.

CDR3 region: CASSLGTSVEQYF. The DNA for the CDR3 is TGTGCCAGCAGTTTAGGGACTAGCGTTGAGCAGTACTTC. This sequence joins TRBV28 and TRBJ2-7, with TRBD2 matching 10 bases. Germline V gene data show CDR1 as MDHEN and CDR2 as SYDVKM. V shed 2 bases, J shed 7 bases, and the junction held 2 bases outside the gene matches. This CDR3 is built from 13 residues.

Only one count was recorded for this clone. J is TRBJ2-2 and V is TRBV13; TRBD2 might be the D (6 bases). Germline V gene data show CDR1 as PRHDT and CDR2 as FYEKMQ (reference sequence). The V end was cut by 2 bases, the J end by 0 bases, with 16 bases between. There are 18 residues in the CDR3. The CDR3 DNA sequence: TGTGCCAGCAGCTTATCAAACGGAGGGAACTCGAACACCGGGGAGCTGTTTTTT. Amino acids: CASSLSNGGNSNTGELFF.

The chain is built from TRBV9 and TRBJ1-4; D is perhaps TRBD1 (6 bases). V was cut by 4 bases and J by 0 bases, with 13 bases left in between. The CDR3 extends over 16 amino acids. Germline values: CDR1 SGDLS, CDR2 YYNGEE. This CDR3 is CASSTGTPTTNEKLFF. The CDR3 DNA sequence: TGTGCCAGCAGCACCGGGACACCTACAACTAATGAAAAACTGTTTTTT.

The chain carries TRBV28 and TRBJ1-2; a possible D gene is TRBD1 (6 bases). The germline CDR1 and CDR2 sequences are MDHEN and SYDVKM. Between the trimmed V and J ends, which lost 3 bases and 0 bases, there was a span of 11 bases. The CDR3 has 15 residues. The CDR3 DNA reads as TGTGCCAGCAGTTTTCTAGACAGGACTAACTATGGCTACACCTTC. This translates into CASSFLDRTNYGYTF.

The J gene is TRBJ1-5, the V gene TRBV12-3 or TRBV12-4; no clear D gene. V was cut by 4 bases and J by 3 bases, with 7 bases left in between. CDR3 length: 13 amino acids. The CDR3 DNA sequence: TGTGCCAGCAGTTACTCCGACAATCAGCCCCAGCATTTT. It translates to CASSYSDNQPQHF.

The chain employs TRBV3-1 (or the pseudogene TRBV3-2) and TRBJ1-5, with 7 bases matching TRBD1. With V trimmed by 0 bases and J by 7 bases, 12 bases remained unmatched. Germline V gene data show CDR1 as LGHDT and CDR2 as YNNKEL (reference sequence). CDR3 size: 17 residues. As DNA, the CDR3 is TGTGCCAGCAGCCAAGATCAAACCGACAGGGATAAACAGCCCCAGCATTTT. Amino acid sequence: CASSQDQTDRDKQPQHF.

V and J are TRBV6-1 and TRBJ2-5; maybe TRBD1 (6 bases). The germline V gene has CDR1 MNHNS and CDR2 SASEGT. The CDR3 is made up of 16 amino acids. Trimming took off 2 bases at V and 5 bases at J, with 18 bases between the two ends. CDR3 in DNA: TGTGCCAGCAGTGAATACGTGGGGGCTTCAAGGGAGACCCAGTACTTC. This translates into CASSEYVGASRETQYF.